These 9 T cell receptor beta chains came from one sample sequenced in a study of identical twins (dated by TCRdb to 2016 to 2017). Library preparation was by 5' RACE. TCRdb records Illumina HiSeq 2000 as the sequencer. TCRdb reworked the public reads: Q25 trimming with fastp, MiXCR clone assembly, productive beta chains retained. Entries that share a CDR3 protein sequence are merged under the most common genes and DNA. In this sample the table shows about 690,000 distinct CDR3 sequences, 5.5% to 7.5% of which occur a single time. The top ten constitute 1.5% to 2% of the sample. Input material: naive T cells sorted from blood. Taken with the paper, the label for cell subset or site translates to: cells isolated with a human naive T-cell isolation kit. Receptor source: a man aged 18 to 35 in good health.

In its sample, this clonotype was seen a few times. The genes are TRBV4-3 and TRBJ1-3; D is uncertain. V lost 1 base and J 0 bases, leaving 7 bases between the germline ends. The CDR3 is made up of 15 amino acids. Germline V CDR1 and CDR2: LGHNA, YSLEER. The DNA of the CDR3 is TGCGCCAGCAGCCAAGCGTCCGGCTCTGGAAACACCATATATTTT. Protein: CASSQASGSGNTIYF.

This clonotype was recorded many times. This chain links TRBV29-1 with TRBJ2-6, with D perhaps matching TRBD1 (5 bases). The germline V gene encodes CDR1 SQVTM and CDR2 ANQGSEA. V was pared by 7 bases and J by 0 bases, with 7 bases between. The CDR3 is 13 amino acids. The CDR3 nucleotides read TGCAGCGCAGGGTACTCTGGGGCCAACGTCCTGACTTTC. This translates into CSAGYSGANVLTF.

This clonotype has ten or more counts. V is TRBV6-5 and J is TRBJ2-5, with TRBD2 as a possible D gene (5 bases). Per germline, CDR1 MNHEY and CDR2 SVGAGI. V lost 0 bases and J lost 4, with 6 bases in between. CDR3 length: 13 amino acids. The DNA for the CDR3 is TGTGCCAGCAGTTACTCTGAGGGAGAGACCCAGTACTTC. It translates to CASSYSEGETQYF.

This clonotype was recorded many times. The gene calls are TRBV4-2 and TRBJ2-1, with a tentative D call TRBD2 (7 bases). V lost 2 bases to trimming and J lost 4 bases, with 30 bases between them. CDR3 length: 21 amino acids. Germline V gene sequence: CDR1 LGHNA, CDR2 YNFKEQ. Written as DNA, the CDR3 is TGTGCCAGCAGCCAATTCAACCCCGGACAGCGGGGAGCCTCTAGGTACAATGAGCAGTTCTTC. Protein sequence: CASSQFNPGQRGASRYNEQFF.

With regard to this clonotype: This may be a read error: a much more frequent sequence differs by one nucleotide. The chain links TRBV29-1 to TRBJ2-1; 9 nucleotides match TRBD2. The CDR3 has 17 amino acids. CDR1 is SQVTM, CDR2 ANQGSEA, per germline. CDR3 sequence reads: CCVESGLAPFFYNEQFF. As DNA, the CDR3 is TGCTGCGTTGAGTCCGGACTAGCGCCCTTCTTCTACAATGAGCAGTTCTTC.

This rearrangement joins TRBV20-1 to TRBJ1-1; possible D gene TRBD1, 5 bases. V was trimmed by 0 bases and J by 1 base, leaving 12 bases between them. The germline gives CDR1 DFQATT, CDR2 SNEGSKA (reference sequence). The CDR3 loop spans 15 amino acids. The CDR3 sequence is CSARDYPDRNTEAFF. CDR3 bases: TGCAGTGCTAGAGATTATCCCGACAGGAACACTGAAGCTTTCTTT.

This clonotype was detected ten times or more. A clone one base away is much larger, so this may be a read error. The J gene is TRBJ2-5, the V gene TRBV12-3 or TRBV12-4, with D perhaps TRBD1 (5 bases). The CDR3 has 13 residues. Between the trimmed V and J ends, which lost 6 bases and 0 bases, there was a span of 8 bases. In nucleotides, the CDR3 is TGTGCCAGCAGCCGACAGAACCAAGAGACCCAGTACTTC. Amino acids: CASSRQNQETQYF.

This clonotype was counted a few times. V and J are TRBV25-1 and TRBJ2-2, with 14 bases identical to TRBD2. Trimming removed 3 bases from V and 5 bases from J; junction bases left unmatched: 5. Looked up from germline, CDR1 is MGHDK and CDR2 is SYGVNS. The CDR3 is 17 amino acids. The CDR3 here is CASSESRLAGGTGELFF. As DNA, the CDR3 is TGTGCCAGCAGTGAGTCTAGACTAGCGGGAGGGACCGGGGAGCTGTTTTTT. The whole variable domain, remainder taken from reference TRBV25-1 and TRBJ2-2, is EADIYQTPRYLVIGTGKKITLECSQTMGHDKMYWYQQDPGMELHLIHYSYGVNSTEKGDLSSESTVSRIRTEHFPLTLESARPSHTSQYLCASSESRLAGGTGELFFGEGSRLTVL.

This clonotype has more than one count but fewer than ten. The J gene is TRBJ2-7, the V gene TRBV28; D gene uncertain. The CDR3 runs 14 residues. CDR1 MDHEN and CDR2 SYDVKM come from the germline V gene. Between the trimmed V and J ends, which lost 2 bases and 4 bases, there was a span of 12 bases. CDR3: CASSLLGGEYEQYF. The CDR3 DNA reads TGTGCCAGCAGTTTACTAGGTGGGGAATACGAGCAGTACTTC. Based on the CDR3 plus reference TRBV28 and TRBJ2-7, the full variable domain is DVKVTQSSRYLVKRTGEKVFLECVQDMDHENMFWYRQDPGLGLRLIYFSYDVKMKEKGDIPEGYSVSREKKERFSLILESASTNQTSMYLCASSLLGGEYEQYFGPGTRLTVT.